Below, one T cell receptor beta chain is given with its context. Its antigen is still unknown. The study ran its PCR with 60 Vbeta and 13 Jbeta primers. Assay used: immunoSEQ multiplex PCR; TCRdb lists only in-frame clones, some missing. The table has more than 60,000 clones, roughly 76% seen once. The sample comes from a study of cytomegalovirus exposure and HLA in healthy donors. Looked up from germline, CDR1 is SGHRS and CDR2 is YFSETQ. Trimming removed 4 bases from V and 5 bases from J; junction bases left unmatched: 4. The CDR3 has 14 amino acids. Broader study findings: Listed as cytomegalovirus-associated were 150 to 200 TCR beta chains. Within a later analysis, the majority of CMV-associated TCR beta chains appeared HLA-restricted. A later analysis reportedly identified an Asian-associated ancestry cluster as carrying fewer N-insertions than the roughly 700-donor mean. 87-base-pair reads could not separate some V segments, including TRBV6-2 and TRBV6-3.

Sequenced material: PBMCs. V usage is TRBV5-1 and J usage is TRBJ1-2; TRBD1 aligns across 11 bases. The receptor was isolated from a man between 18 and 35 years old in good health and CMV-seronegative. DNA for the CDR3: TGCGCCAGCAGCCTGGGACAGGGGGATTATGGCTACACCTTC. Translated: CASSLGQGDYGYTF.